This T cell receptor beta chain comes out of a study of blood T cells in healthy people across ages. V lost 0 bases and J lost 1, with 8 bases in between. Looked up from germline, CDR1 is MNHEY and CDR2 is SVGAGI. The CDR3 spans 15 residues. Primed by a sample-barcoded 5' primer and a J-beta primer mix, a second PCR proceeded for about 6 to 12 cycles. TCRdb recomputed calls from the 5' RACE reads with MiXCR, one row per CDR3 protein. The data contain around 620,000 distinct CDR3 sequences, 25% to 30% of them seen just once; the ten biggest clones take up less than 20%. Each sample gave at least 7 million isolated PBMCs.

The chain employs TRBV6-5 and TRBJ2-3, with no clear D. The receptor's source is a woman between 65 and 79 years old in good health. The sequenced material came from blood. The CDR3 nucleotides read TGTGCCAGCAGTTACTCGGGTTTGCGCACAGATACGCAGTATTTT. Translated, it gives CASSYSGLRTDTQYF.